This T cell receptor beta chain was captured by sequencing in a study of breast tumors, draining lymph nodes, adjacent tissues. This clonotype was seen ten or more times. Its specificity is unknown. Trimming left V 3 bases short and J 0 bases short, with 10 bases between. Germline V lookup: CDR1 SEHNR, CDR2 FQNEAQ (reference sequence). The CDR3 runs 15 residues. In TCRdb, the multiplex PCR reads were re-called with MiXCR into one record per CDR3 protein. The table records roughly 7,000 distinct CDR3 sequences, about 40% of them present only once. Overall study results and limits: The data were judged consistent with most tumor T cells coming from lymph node and expanding in tumor. Compared with lymph nodes, tumors were less diverse; compared with nontumor tissue, more. The lymph node origin of tumor T cells was framed as consistent with a hypothesis, not demonstrated.

The rearrangement joins TRBV7-9 to TRBJ2-3; D uncertain. The origin of this receptor is a female donor with breast cancer. Some clones in this sample may be carry-over from other donors' samples. The sequencing sample was made of tumor-adjacent breast tissue. The CDR3, as DNA: TGTGCCAGCAGCTTGGGCCTAGTCAGCACAGATACGCAGTATTTT. Its protein product is CASSLGLVSTDTQYF.